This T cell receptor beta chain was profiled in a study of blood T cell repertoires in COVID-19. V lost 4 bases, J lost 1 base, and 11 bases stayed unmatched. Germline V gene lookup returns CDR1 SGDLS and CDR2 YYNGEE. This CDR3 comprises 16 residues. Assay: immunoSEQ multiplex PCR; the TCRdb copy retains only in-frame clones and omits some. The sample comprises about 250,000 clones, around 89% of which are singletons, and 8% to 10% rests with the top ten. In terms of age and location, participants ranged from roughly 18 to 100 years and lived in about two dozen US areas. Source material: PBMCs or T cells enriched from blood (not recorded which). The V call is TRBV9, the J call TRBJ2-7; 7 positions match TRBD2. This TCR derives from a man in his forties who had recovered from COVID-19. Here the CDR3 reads CASSPRLASGSYEQYF. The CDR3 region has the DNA TGTGCCAGCAGCCCCCGACTAGCCTCAGGGTCCTACGAGCAGTACTTC.